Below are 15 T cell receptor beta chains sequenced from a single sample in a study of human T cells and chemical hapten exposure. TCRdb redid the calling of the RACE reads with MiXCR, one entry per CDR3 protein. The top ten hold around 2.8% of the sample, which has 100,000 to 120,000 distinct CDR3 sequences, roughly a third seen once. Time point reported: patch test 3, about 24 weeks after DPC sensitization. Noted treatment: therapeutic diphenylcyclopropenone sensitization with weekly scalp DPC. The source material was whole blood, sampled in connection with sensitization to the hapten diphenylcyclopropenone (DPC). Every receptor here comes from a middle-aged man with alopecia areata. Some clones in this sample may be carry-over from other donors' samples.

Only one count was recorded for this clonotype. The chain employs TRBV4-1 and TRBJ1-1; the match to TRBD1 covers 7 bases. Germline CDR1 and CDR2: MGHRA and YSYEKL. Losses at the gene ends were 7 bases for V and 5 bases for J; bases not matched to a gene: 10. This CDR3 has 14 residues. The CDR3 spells CASMSGRTGTEAFF. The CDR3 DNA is TGCGCCAGCATGTCTGGCAGGACAGGAACTGAAGCTTTCTTT.

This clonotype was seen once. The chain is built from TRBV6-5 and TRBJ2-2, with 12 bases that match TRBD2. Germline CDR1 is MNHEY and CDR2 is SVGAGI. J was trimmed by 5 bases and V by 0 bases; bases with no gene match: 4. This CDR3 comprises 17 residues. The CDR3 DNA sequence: TGTGCCAGCAGTTACTCCGGACTAGCGGGAAGGACCGGGGAGCTGTTTTTT. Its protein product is CASSYSGLAGRTGELFF.

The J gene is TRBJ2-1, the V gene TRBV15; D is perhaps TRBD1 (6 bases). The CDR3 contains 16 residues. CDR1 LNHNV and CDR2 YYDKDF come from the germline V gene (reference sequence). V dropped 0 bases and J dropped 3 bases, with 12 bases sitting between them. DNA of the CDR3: TGTGCCACCAGCAGAGAGTACAACAGGGTCTACAATGAGCAGTTCTTC. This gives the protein CATSREYNRVYNEQFF.

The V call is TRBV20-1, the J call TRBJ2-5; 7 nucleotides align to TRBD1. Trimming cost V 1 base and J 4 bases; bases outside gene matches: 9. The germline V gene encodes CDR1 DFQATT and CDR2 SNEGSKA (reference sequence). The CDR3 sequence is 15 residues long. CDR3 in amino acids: CSARVEGGFRETQYF. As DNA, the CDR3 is TGCAGTGCTAGAGTGGAAGGGGGCTTTCGAGAGACCCAGTACTTC.

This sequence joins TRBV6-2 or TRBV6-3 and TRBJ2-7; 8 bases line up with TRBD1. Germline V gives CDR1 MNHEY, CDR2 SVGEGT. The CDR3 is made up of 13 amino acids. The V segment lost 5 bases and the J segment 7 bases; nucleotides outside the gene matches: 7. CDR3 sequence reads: CASSTGGSGEQYV. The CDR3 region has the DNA TGTGCCAGCAGTACAGGGGGGTCAGGAGAGCAGTACGTC.

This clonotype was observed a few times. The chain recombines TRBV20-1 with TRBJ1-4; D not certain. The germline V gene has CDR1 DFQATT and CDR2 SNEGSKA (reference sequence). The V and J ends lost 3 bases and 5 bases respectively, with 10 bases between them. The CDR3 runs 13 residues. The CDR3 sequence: CSARTPGNEKLFF. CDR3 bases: TGCAGTGCTAGGACTCCGGGGAATGAAAAACTGTTTTTT.

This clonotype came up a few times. This CDR3 is CASSPRTGGLETQYF. Here the CDR3 DNA reads TGCGCCAGCAGCCCTCGGACAGGGGGCTTGGAGACCCAGTACTTC. The chain employs TRBV4-3 and TRBJ2-5; 11 bases are a match to TRBD1. From germline, CDR1 is LGHNA and CDR2 YSLEER. With V trimmed by 4 bases and J by 5 bases, 6 bases remained unmatched. The CDR3 runs 15 residues.

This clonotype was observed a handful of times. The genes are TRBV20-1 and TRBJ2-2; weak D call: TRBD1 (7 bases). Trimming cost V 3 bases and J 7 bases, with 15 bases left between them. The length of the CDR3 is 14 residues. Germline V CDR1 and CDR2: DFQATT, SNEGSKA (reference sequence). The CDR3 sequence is CSARRRGPGGELFF. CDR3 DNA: TGCAGTGCTAGGAGGAGGGGGCCGGGCGGGGAGCTGTTTTTT.

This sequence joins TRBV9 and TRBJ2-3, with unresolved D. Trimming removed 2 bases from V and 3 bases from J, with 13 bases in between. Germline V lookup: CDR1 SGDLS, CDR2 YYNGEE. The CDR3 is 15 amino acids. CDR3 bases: TGTGCCAGCAGCGTGTCCCTCGTAGGGACAGATACGCAGTATTTT. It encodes CASSVSLVGTDTQYF.

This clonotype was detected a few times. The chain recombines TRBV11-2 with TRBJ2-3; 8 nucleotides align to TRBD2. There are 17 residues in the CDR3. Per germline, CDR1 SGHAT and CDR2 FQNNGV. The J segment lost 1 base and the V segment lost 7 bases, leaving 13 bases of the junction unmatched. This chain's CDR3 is CASKRARTSTRTDTQYF. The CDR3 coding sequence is TGTGCCAGCAAAAGGGCTAGGACTAGCACACGCACAGATACGCAGTATTTT.

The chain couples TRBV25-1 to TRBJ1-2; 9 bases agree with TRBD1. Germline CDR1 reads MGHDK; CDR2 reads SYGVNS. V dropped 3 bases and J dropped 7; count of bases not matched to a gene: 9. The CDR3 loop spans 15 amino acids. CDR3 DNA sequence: TGTGCCAGCAGTGATCCCGCACAGGGGGCGCCTGGCTACACCTTC. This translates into CASSDPAQGAPGYTF.

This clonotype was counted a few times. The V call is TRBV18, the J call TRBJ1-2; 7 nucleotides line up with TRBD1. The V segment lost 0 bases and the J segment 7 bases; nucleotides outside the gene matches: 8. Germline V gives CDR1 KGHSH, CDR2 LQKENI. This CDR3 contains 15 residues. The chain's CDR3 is CASSPPRDSYPGYTF. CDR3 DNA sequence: TGTGCCAGCTCACCACCGAGGGACAGCTATCCTGGCTACACCTTC. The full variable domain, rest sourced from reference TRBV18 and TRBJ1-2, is NAGVMQNPRHLVRRRGQEARLRCSPMKGHSHVYWYRQLPEEGLKFMVYLQKENIIDESGMPKERFSAEFPKEGPSILRIQQVVRGDSAAYFCASSPPRDSYPGYTFGSGTRLTVV.

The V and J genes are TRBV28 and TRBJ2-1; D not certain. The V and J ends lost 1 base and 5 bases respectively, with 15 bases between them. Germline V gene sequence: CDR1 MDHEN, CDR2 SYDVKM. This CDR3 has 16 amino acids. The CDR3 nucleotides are TGTGCCAGCAGTTTATTACCGGGTCAGGAGCACAATGAGCAGTTCTTC. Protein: CASSLLPGQEHNEQFF.

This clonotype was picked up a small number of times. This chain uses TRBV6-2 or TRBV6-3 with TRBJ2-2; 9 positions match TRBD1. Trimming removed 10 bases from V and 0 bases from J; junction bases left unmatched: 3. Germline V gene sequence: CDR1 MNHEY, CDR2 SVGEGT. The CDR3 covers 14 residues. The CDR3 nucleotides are TGTGCCACGAGGGACAGGGCGAACACCGGGGAGCTGTTTTTT. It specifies CATRDRANTGELFF.

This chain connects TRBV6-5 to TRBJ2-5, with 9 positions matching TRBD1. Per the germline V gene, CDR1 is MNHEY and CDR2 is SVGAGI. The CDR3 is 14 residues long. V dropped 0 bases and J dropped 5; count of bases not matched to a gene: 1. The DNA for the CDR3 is TGTGCCAGCAGTTACTCGACAGGGGGGGAGACCCAGTACTTC. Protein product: CASSYSTGGETQYF.